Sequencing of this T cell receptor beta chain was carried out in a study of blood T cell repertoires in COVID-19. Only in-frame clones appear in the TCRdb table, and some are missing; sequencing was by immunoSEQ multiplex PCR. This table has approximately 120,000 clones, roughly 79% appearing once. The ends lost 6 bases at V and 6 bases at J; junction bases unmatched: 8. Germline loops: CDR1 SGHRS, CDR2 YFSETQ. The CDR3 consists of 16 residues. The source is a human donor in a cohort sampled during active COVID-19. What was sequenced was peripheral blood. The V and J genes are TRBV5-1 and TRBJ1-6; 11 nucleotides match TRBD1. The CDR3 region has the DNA TGCGCCAGCACTCCCGCCGGGACAGGGGGTAATTCACCCCTCCACTTT. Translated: CASTPAGTGGNSPLHF.